Listed below are T cell receptor beta chains from one sample, sequenced in a study of CD8 T cells in Susac syndrome. TCRdb redid the calling of the immunoSEQ multiplex PCR reads with MiXCR, one entry per CDR3 protein. The sample consists of about 150,000 distinct CDR3 sequences, around 96% of them appearing once. The source material was CD4+ T cells from PBMCs. The source is a human donor with Susac syndrome. The CDR3 runs from the conserved cysteine through the conserved F or W. D genes are given only for firm matches. For some rows the clone size is stated as once, few or many, or as a class when expanded; others skip it.

CDR3aa	CDR3nt	d_gene	v_gene	j_gene	abundance
CASSPGTGENNEQFF	TGTGCCAGCAGTCCCGGGACAGGGGAAAACAATGAGCAGTTCTTC	TRBD1	TRBV7-7	TRBJ2-1	-
CASSSQGEAGELFF	TGCGCCAGCAGCTCCCAGGGTGAGGCCGGGGAGCTGTTTTTT	-	TRBV5-1	TRBJ2-2	once
CASSPGFTSTDTQYF	TGTGCCAGCTCACCAGGGTTTACTAGCACAGATACGCAGTATTTT	-	TRBV18	TRBJ2-3	-
CASSVDPSMNTEAFF	TGTGCCAGCAGCGTAGATCCGTCCATGAACACTGAAGCTTTCTTT	-	TRBV9	TRBJ1-1	-
CASSPPSTNYEQYF	TGTGCCAGCTCACCACCGAGCACAAACTACGAGCAGTACTTC	-	TRBV18	TRBJ2-7	-
CASSFGTSASNTGELFF	TGCGCCAGCAGCTTCGGGACTAGCGCGTCCAACACCGGGGAGCTGTTTTTT	TRBD2	TRBV5-1	TRBJ2-2	-
CASSLAGGGVYEQYF	TGCGCCAGCAGCTTGGCCGGCGGGGGAGTCTACGAGCAGTACTTC	TRBD2	TRBV5-1	TRBJ2-7	-
CASSLAGVSETQYF	TGTGCCAGCAGTTTAGCGGGGGTTTCGGAGACCCAGTACTTC	TRBD2	TRBV6-5	TRBJ2-5	-
CSLLAGDWTNYEQYF	TGCAGCCTGTTGGCAGGTGACTGGACAAACTACGAGCAGTACTTC	-	TRBV29-1	TRBJ2-7	-
CASSKLFF	TGTGCCAGCAGCAAGTTGTTCTTC	-	TRBV21-1	TRBJ2-1	-
CASSLVPPGVTDTQYF	TGTGCCAGCAGCTTGGTCCCCCCTGGGGTGACAGATACGCAGTATTTT	-	TRBV7-2	TRBJ2-3	-
CATGTLRQPQHF	TGTGCCACCGGGACCCTCCGCCAGCCCCAGCATTTT	-	TRBV2	TRBJ1-5	-
CASSQVGQGRTEAFF	TGCGCCAGCAGCCAAGTAGGACAGGGGAGGACTGAAGCTTTCTTT	TRBD1	TRBV4-1	TRBJ1-1	-
CASSQLAGANTGELFF	TGTGCCAGCAGCCAGCTAGCGGGAGCGAACACCGGGGAGCTGTTTTTT	TRBD2	TRBV7-8	TRBJ2-2	-
CASNDRGEAEAFF	TGTGCCAGCAACGACAGGGGAGAGGCTGAAGCTTTCTTT	TRBD1	TRBV6-6	TRBJ1-1	-
CASSLRVAGVNTGELFF	TGTGCCAGCAGCTTGCGGGTAGCGGGGGTGAACACCGGGGAGCTGTTTTTT	TRBD2	TRBV5-4	TRBJ2-2	-
CASSVSPKGTTTTDTQYF	TGTGCCAGCAGCGTTTCCCCCAAAGGGACCACCACCACAGATACGCAGTATTTT	-	TRBV9	TRBJ2-3	-
CASSRTSGETQYF	TGTGCCAGCAGCCGGACTAGTGGGGAGACCCAGTACTTC	TRBD2	TRBV7-2	TRBJ2-5	-
CSARMPSSYEQYF	TGCAGTGCTAGGATGCCTTCGTCCTACGAGCAGTACTTC	-	TRBV20-1	TRBJ2-7	-
CASSYWGPNYGYTF	TGTGCCAGCAGTTATTGGGGGCCTAACTATGGCTACACCTTC	-	TRBV6-9	TRBJ1-2	-
CASSPGDSTDTQYF	TGCGCCAGCAGCCCGGGGGACAGCACAGATACGCAGTATTTT	-	TRBV5-1	TRBJ2-3	-
CASSPAGSGYNEQFF	TGTGCCAGCAGTCCCGCGGGGTCTGGGTACAATGAGCAGTTCTTC	-	TRBV7-8	TRBJ2-1	-
CSVDWTGYSNQPQHF	TGCAGCGTTGATTGGACAGGATATAGCAATCAGCCCCAGCATTTT	TRBD1	TRBV29-1	TRBJ1-5	-